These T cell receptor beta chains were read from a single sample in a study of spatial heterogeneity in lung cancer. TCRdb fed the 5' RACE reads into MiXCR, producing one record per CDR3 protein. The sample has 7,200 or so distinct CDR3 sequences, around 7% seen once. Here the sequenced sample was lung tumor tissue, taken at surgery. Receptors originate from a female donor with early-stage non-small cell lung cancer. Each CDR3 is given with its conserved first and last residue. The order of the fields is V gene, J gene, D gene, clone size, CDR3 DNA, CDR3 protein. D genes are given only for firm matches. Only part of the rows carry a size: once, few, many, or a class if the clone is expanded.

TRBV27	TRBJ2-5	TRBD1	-	TGTGCCAGCAGGGAAATAGACAGGGGGCAGGAGACCCAGTACTTC	CASREIDRGQETQYF
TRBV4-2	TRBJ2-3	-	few	TGTGCCAGCAGCCAAGAGGGGGCTTACCGCACAGATACGCAGTATTTT	CASSQEGAYRTDTQYF
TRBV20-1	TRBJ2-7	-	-	TGCAGTGCTAGGCCCCGTGTTACTAGCGAGCAGTACTTC	CSARPRVTSEQYF
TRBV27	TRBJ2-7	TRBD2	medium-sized	TGTGCCAGCAGTTTATGGGGGACAGGAGGACTAGCGGACCCTAGGGAGCAGTACTTC	CASSLWGTGGLADPREQYF
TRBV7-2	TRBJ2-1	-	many	TGTGCCAGCAGCTTTCACAGCGGGCCGCGGGATGAGCAGTTCTTC	CASSFHSGPRDEQFF
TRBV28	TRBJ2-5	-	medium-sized	TGTGCCAGCAGTACCGGACAGCAAGAGACCCAGTACTTC	CASSTGQQETQYF
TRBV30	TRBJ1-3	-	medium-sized	TGTGCCTGGAGACCCGGGTCGGGATCTGGAAACACCATATATTTT	CAWRPGSGSGNTIYF
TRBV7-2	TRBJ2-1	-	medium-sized	TGTGCCACCCAGAGGGGGGGCTCCTACAATGAGCAGTTCTTC	CATQRGGSYNEQFF
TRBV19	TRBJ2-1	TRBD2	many	TGTGCCAGTAGACTAGCGGGAGAAAGGAATGAGCAGTTCTTC	CASRLAGERNEQFF
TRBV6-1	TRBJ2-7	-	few	TGTGCCAGCAGTGTACATACCTACGAGCAGTACTTC	CASSVHTYEQYF
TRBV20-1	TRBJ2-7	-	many	TGCAGTGCGCATACGGATTACTACGAGCAGTACTTC	CSAHTDYYEQYF
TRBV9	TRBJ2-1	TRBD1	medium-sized	TGTGCCAGCAGCGCAGAAGGACAGGGGACAGTGCAGTTCTTC	CASSAEGQGTVQFF
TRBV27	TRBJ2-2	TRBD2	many	TGTGCCAGCAAGCGGGAGTCAGACACCGGGGAGCTGTTTTTT	CASKRESDTGELFF
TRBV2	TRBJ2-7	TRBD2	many	TGTGCCAGCAGTGAAACGGGACTAGCTTACGAGCAGTACTTC	CASSETGLAYEQYF
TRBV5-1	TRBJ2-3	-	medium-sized	TGCGCCAGCAGCTTGGTGGGACCACACGATACGCAGTATTTT	CASSLVGPHDTQYF
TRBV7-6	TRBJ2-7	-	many	TGTGCCAGCAGCTTAACCCCGGACAGCTTGGTGGGTTGGCAGTACTTC	CASSLTPDSLVGWQYF
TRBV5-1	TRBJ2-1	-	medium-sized	TGCGCCAGCAGCGAAAGACAGGCCATATACAATGAGCAGTTCTTC	CASSERQAIYNEQFF
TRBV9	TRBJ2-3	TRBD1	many	TGTGCCAGCAGCGCCCGTATGGGACAGGGGATGGATACGCAGTATTTT	CASSARMGQGMDTQYF
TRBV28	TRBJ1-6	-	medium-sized	TGTGCCAGCAGTCTTACCCTCGGCAGGGGCGAATCACCCCTCCACTTT	CASSLTLGRGESPLHF
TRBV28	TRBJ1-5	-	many	TGTGCCAGCAGTTTGAGTGGACTACAGCCCCAGCATTTT	CASSLSGLQPQHF
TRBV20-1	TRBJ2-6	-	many	TGCAGTGCTAGAGGGTTTAGCTCCTCTGGGGCCAACGTCCTGACTTTC	CSARGFSSSGANVLTF
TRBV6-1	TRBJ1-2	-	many	TGTGCCAGCACGGGGGGGTATGGCGGCTACACCTTC	CASTGGYGGYTF
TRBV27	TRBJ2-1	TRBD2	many	TGTGCCAGCAGTTTGAGGAGGCTAGCGGGAATAGTGAATGAGCAGTTCTTC	CASSLRRLAGIVNEQFF
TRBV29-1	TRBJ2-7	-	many	TGCAGCGTTTCATTCGGGGGAATTACTCCCTACGAGCAGTACTTC	CSVSFGGITPYEQYF